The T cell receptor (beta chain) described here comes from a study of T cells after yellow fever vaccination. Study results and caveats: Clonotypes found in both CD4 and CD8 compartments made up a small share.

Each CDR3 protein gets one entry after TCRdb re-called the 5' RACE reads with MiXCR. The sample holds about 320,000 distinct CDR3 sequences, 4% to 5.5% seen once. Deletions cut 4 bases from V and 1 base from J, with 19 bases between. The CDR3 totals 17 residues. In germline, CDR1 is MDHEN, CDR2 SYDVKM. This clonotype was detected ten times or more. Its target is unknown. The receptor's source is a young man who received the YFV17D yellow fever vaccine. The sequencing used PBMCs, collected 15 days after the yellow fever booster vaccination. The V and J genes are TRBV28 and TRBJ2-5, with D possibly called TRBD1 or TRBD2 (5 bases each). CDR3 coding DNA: TGTGCCAGCAGTTCCCCTGAGTGGGGGAAGACCCAAGAGACCCAGTACTTC. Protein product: CASSSPEWGKTQETQYF.